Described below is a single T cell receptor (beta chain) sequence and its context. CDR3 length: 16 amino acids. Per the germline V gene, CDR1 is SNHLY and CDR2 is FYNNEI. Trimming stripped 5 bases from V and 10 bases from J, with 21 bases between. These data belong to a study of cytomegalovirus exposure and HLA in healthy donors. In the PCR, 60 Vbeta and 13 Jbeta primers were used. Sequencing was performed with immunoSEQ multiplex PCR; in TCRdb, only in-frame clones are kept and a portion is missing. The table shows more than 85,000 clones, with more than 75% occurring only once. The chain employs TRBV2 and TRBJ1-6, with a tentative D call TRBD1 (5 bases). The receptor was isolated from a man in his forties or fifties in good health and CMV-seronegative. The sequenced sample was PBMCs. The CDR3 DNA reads TGTGCCAGCAGTTCGAGCGGACTTGGGGGGGAATCACCCCTCCACTTT. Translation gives CASSSSGLGGESPLHF.